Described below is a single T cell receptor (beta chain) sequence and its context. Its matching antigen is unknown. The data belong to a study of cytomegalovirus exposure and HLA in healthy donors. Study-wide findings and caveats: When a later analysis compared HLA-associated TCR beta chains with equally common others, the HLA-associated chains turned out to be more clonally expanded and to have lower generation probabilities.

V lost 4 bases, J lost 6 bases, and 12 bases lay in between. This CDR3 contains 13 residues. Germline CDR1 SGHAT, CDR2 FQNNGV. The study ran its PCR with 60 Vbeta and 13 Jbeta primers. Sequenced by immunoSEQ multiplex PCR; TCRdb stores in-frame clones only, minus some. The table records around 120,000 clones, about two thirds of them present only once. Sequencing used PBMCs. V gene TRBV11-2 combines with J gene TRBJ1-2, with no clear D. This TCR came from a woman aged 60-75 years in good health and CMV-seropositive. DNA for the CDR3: TGTGCCAGCAGCTCCCCGGGGATCCATGGCTACACCTTC. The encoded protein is CASSSPGIHGYTF. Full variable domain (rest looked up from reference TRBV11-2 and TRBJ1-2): EAGVAQSPRYKIIEKRQSVAFWCNPISGHATLYWYQQILGQGPKLLIQFQNNGVVDDSQLPKDRFSAERLKGVDSTLKIQPAKLEDSAVYLCASSSPGIHGYTFGSGTRLTVV.